Following are 20 T cell receptor beta chains from one sample sequenced in a study of blood T cell repertoires in COVID-19 (dated by TCRdb to the early 2020s). The library was produced with the immunoSEQ multiplex PCR assay. TCRdb limited this immuneACCESS table to in-frame rearrangements with V and J called. A share of clones is missing; checked studies link under half to unresolved V genes, and the rest is unexplained. This sample is represented by 60,000 to 70,000 clones; just over 85% of them were singletons. Less than 20% of the sample is held by the ten biggest clonotypes. Sequenced: peripheral blood. These receptors were collected from a woman of 80 years or more with active COVID-19.

This clone was observed once. The rearrangement joins TRBV12-3 or TRBV12-4 to TRBJ2-3; perhaps TRBD2 as D (6 bases). This CDR3 is 13 amino acids long. With 5 bases removed from V and 9 bases from J, the gap between germline ends came to 15 bases. CDR3: CASSTTSSPTQYF. DNA of the CDR3: TGTGCCAGCAGTACAACTAGCAGCCCGACGCAGTATTTT.

The chain is built from TRBV5-1 and TRBJ1-5, with TRBD1 matching over 9 bases. The CDR3 has 13 amino acids. The germline V gene encodes CDR1 SGHRS and CDR2 YFSETQ. The junction had 1 base not matched to a gene; V was cut back by 4 bases and J by 5 bases. The DNA of the CDR3 is TGCGCCAGCAGCCACAGGGGGCATCAGCCCCAGCATTTT. This sequence encodes CASSHRGHQPQHF.

The rearrangement uses TRBV7-9 and TRBJ2-3; D is unclear. The V gene's germline CDR1 is SEHNR and CDR2 FQNEAQ (reference sequence). V was cut by 7 bases and J by 0 bases, with 11 bases left in between. This CDR3 contains 14 residues. The CDR3: CASTGRLSTDTQYF. The CDR3 nucleotides are TGTGCCAGCACCGGCAGGCTAAGCACAGATACGCAGTATTTT.

V and J are TRBV9 and TRBJ1-6; 10 bases agree with TRBD1. The CDR3 has 15 amino acids. CDR1 and CDR2 (germline): SGDLS, YYNGEE. V trimming: 1 base; J trimming: 12 bases; junction bases outside the gene matches: 7. The CDR3 sequence is CASSVTGTGEGPLHF. Here the CDR3 DNA reads TGTGCCAGCAGCGTAACCGGGACAGGGGAAGGACCCCTCCACTTT.

The rearrangement uses TRBV19 and TRBJ2-4; possible D gene TRBD1, 6 bases. The CDR3 loop spans 12 amino acids. CDR1 LNHDA and CDR2 SQIVND come from the germline V gene (reference sequence). Trimming left V 6 bases short and J 9 bases short, with 12 bases between. The CDR3 DNA is TGTGCCAGTAGCACACAAGGGGGCATTCAGTACTTC. It codes for CASSTQGGIQYF.

This chain links TRBV20-1 with TRBJ2-2; 7 nucleotides line up with TRBD2. This CDR3 spans 15 amino acids. Looked up from germline, CDR1 is DFQATT and CDR2 is SNEGSKA (reference sequence). V shed 3 bases, J shed 3 bases, and the junction held 7 bases outside the gene matches. The CDR3 loop is CSASRAGTYTGELFF. In DNA form, the CDR3 reads TGCAGTGCTAGTAGAGCGGGGACCTACACCGGGGAGCTGTTTTTT.

The CDR3 region is CASSTGTGAQETQYF. CDR3 DNA: TGTGCCAGCAGCACCGGGACAGGGGCACAAGAGACCCAGTACTTC. The chain uses TRBV28 and TRBJ2-5; 10 bases are shared with TRBD1. CDR1 is MDHEN and CDR2 is SYDVKM in the germline V gene. The trim removed 6 bases at V and 2 bases at J, leaving 6 bases unmatched. The CDR3 covers 15 residues. Full variable domain (rest looked up from reference TRBV28 and TRBJ2-5): DVKVTQSSRYLVKRTGEKVFLECVQDMDHENMFWYRQDPGLGLRLIYFSYDVKMKEKGDIPEGYSVSREKKERFSLILESASTNQTSMYLCASSTGTGAQETQYFGPGTRLLVL.

V and J are TRBV20-1 and TRBJ2-7, with TRBD2 identical over 10 bases. Germline V lookup: CDR1 DFQATT, CDR2 SNEGSKA (reference sequence). With 3 bases clipped from V and 7 bases from J, the junction kept 12 bases outside the gene matches. This CDR3 region has 15 residues. The CDR3 sequence: CSASSLAGVVWEQYF. DNA of the CDR3: TGCAGTGCTAGTTCCCTAGCGGGGGTGGTCTGGGAGCAGTACTTC.

The chain employs TRBV24-1 and TRBJ2-2; the D gene is possibly TRBD2 (5 bases). Germline lookup yields CDR1 KGHDR and CDR2 SFDVKD. The V gene lost 3 bases and the J gene lost 4 bases, with 11 bases spanning the gap. CDR3 length equals 15 residues. The CDR3 nucleotides are TGTGCCACCAGTGATCCCTCCCTAGCCACCGGGGAGCTGTTTTTT. Translation: CATSDPSLATGELFF.

This clone was seen once. The V and J genes are TRBV11-2 and TRBJ2-2; D perhaps matches TRBD1 (6 bases). Between the trimmed V and J ends, which lost 4 bases and 5 bases, there was a span of 8 bases. Germline loops: CDR1 SGHAT, CDR2 FQNNGV. This CDR3 comprises 13 residues. As DNA, the CDR3 is TGTGCCAGCAGCTCAACAGGGACCGGGGAGCTGTTTTTT. Encoded protein: CASSSTGTGELFF.

This clone was found once. J is TRBJ2-7 and V is TRBV28, with 10 bases that match TRBD2. The V gene's germline CDR1 is MDHEN and CDR2 SYDVKM. With V trimmed by 6 bases and J by 1 base, 6 bases remained unmatched. There are 15 residues in the CDR3. The CDR3 here is CASRPSGGESYEQYF. The CDR3 DNA sequence: TGTGCCAGCAGACCAAGCGGGGGGGAGTCCTACGAGCAGTACTTC.

This chain uses TRBV15 with TRBJ1-4; D unclear. The CDR3 runs to 15 residues. Trimming removed 1 base at V and 3 bases at J, with 9 bases between. From germline, CDR1 is LNHNV and CDR2 YYDKDF (reference sequence). The CDR3 DNA follows: TGTGCCACCAGCAGAGGAAGAGGCCCTAATGAAAAACTGTTTTTT. This codes for CATSRGRGPNEKLFF.

The sample holds a few counts of this clone. The chain is built from TRBV7-9 and TRBJ2-7, with 10 bases fitting TRBD1. The V gene end was trimmed by 5 bases and the J gene end by 3 bases; junction bases not matched to a gene: 19. The germline V gene encodes CDR1 SEHNR and CDR2 FQNEAQ (reference sequence). This CDR3 is 19 amino acids long. The CDR3 reads CASSARQGASFPSVYEQYF. As DNA, the CDR3 is TGTGCCAGCAGCGCCAGACAGGGGGCGTCTTTTCCTTCGGTCTACGAGCAGTACTTC. Using reference TRBV7-9 and TRBJ2-7 for the parts outside the CDR3, the full variable domain is DTGVSQNPRHKITKRGQNVTFRCDPISEHNRLYWYRQTLGQGPEFLTYFQNEAQLEKSRLLSDRFSAERPKGSFSTLEIQRTEQGDSAMYLCASSARQGASFPSVYEQYFGPGTRLTVT.

V gene TRBV11-2 combines with J gene TRBJ1-1; D is ambiguous. V was trimmed by 3 bases and J by 7 bases, leaving 12 bases between them. The CDR3 consists of 13 residues. Germline V gives CDR1 SGHAT, CDR2 FQNNGV. CDR3 in amino acids: CASSFQIGGEAFF. The CDR3 nucleotides are TGTGCCAGCAGCTTTCAGATCGGAGGTGAAGCTTTCTTT.

The chain joins TRBV4-2 to TRBJ1-3, with 7 nucleotides matching TRBD1. CDR3 length: 15 amino acids. The J segment lost 0 bases and the V segment lost 7 bases, leaving 6 bases of the junction unmatched. Germline CDR1 and CDR2: LGHNA and YNFKEQ. The CDR3 protein is CASTPDRHSGNTIYF. The CDR3 DNA follows: TGTGCCAGCACCCCGGACAGGCACTCTGGAAACACCATATATTTT.

The V and J genes are TRBV24-1 and TRBJ2-7; 11 bases are a match to TRBD1. Losses at the gene ends were 7 bases for V and 5 bases for J; bases not matched to a gene: 6. The CDR3 is made up of 14 amino acids. Germline CDR1 and CDR2: KGHDR and SFDVKD. Written as DNA, the CDR3 is TGTGCCACCAGAGGGACGGGACAGGGGGACGAGCAGTACTTC. Protein product: CATRGTGQGDEQYF.

The chain carries TRBV5-1 and TRBJ2-5, with 8 bases fitting TRBD1. CDR1 and CDR2 from the germline V gene are SGHRS and YFSETQ. V trimming: 2 bases; J trimming: 2 bases; junction bases outside the gene matches: 11. The CDR3 has 17 amino acids. CDR3 region: CASSFGRGLVPQETQYF. In DNA form, the CDR3 reads TGCGCCAGCAGCTTTGGCAGGGGGCTGGTACCTCAAGAGACCCAGTACTTC.

The J gene is TRBJ2-2, the V gene TRBV4-1; 11 nucleotides agree with TRBD2. This CDR3 contains 21 residues. V was clipped by 4 bases and J by 1 base; unmatched bases: 17. CDR1 is MGHRA, CDR2 YSYEKL, per germline. The CDR3 DNA follows: TGCGCCAGCAGCCGGAGGACAGGGGCTTTTAGCGGGGGGGTGAACACCGGGGAGCTGTTTTTT. Translation gives CASSRRTGAFSGGVNTGELFF.

The chain combines TRBV5-1 with TRBJ1-1, with D possibly matching TRBD1 (6 bases). Trimming stripped 4 bases from V and 5 bases from J, with 21 bases between. The CDR3 consists of 16 residues. The germline V gene has CDR1 SGHRS and CDR2 YFSETQ. CDR3 region: CASSGRDGGLYTEAFF. The CDR3 DNA reads TGCGCCAGCAGCGGCCGGGACGGGGGGCTTTATACTGAAGCTTTCTTT.

The rearrangement joins TRBV19 to TRBJ2-2; TRBD1 aligns across 10 bases. The trim removed 6 bases at V and 6 bases at J, leaving 10 bases unmatched. The CDR3 sequence is 16 residues long. The germline V gene has CDR1 LNHDA and CDR2 SQIVND (reference sequence). The DNA for the CDR3 is TGTGCCAGTAGACGCCGGGACAGGGGAGGCGCCGGGGAGCTGTTTTTT. It encodes CASRRRDRGGAGELFF.